Listed here are 26 T cell receptor beta chains from one sample, sequenced in a study of T cell changes during pregnancy in multiple sclerosis. Profiled with immunoSEQ multiplex PCR; TCRdb holds only in-frame clones, not every one. The repertoire holds approximately 130,000 clones, with approximately 96% as singletons. Specimen: peripheral blood, collected after pregnancy. The receptors here all came from a female donor with multiple sclerosis, enrolled in a pregnancy study.

This chain connects TRBV4-2 to TRBJ2-5, with 12 bases fitting TRBD2. The CDR3 consists of 19 residues. V gave up 4 bases and J gave up 2 bases; unmatched junction bases: 14. Looked up from germline, CDR1 is LGHNA and CDR2 is YNFKEQ. CDR3 in DNA: TGTGCCAGCAGCCGAGGACTAGCGGGACACCAGAGAAAACAAGAGACCCAGTACTTC. It yields the protein CASSRGLAGHQRKQETQYF.

The chain carries TRBV14 and TRBJ2-5; D may be TRBD1 (6 bases). CDR1 SGHDN and CDR2 FVKESK come from the germline V gene. The CDR3 length is 16 residues. The V end was cut by 1 base, the J end by 5 bases, with 17 bases between. The CDR3 sequence: CASSQAARGARETQYF. CDR3 in DNA: TGTGCCAGCAGCCAAGCCGCCAGGGGCGCTCGGGAGACCCAGTACTTC.

This chain links TRBV19 with TRBJ1-5, with 9 bases matching TRBD1. Germline V gene data show CDR1 as LNHDA and CDR2 as SQIVND (reference sequence). The J segment lost 5 bases and the V segment lost 6 bases, leaving 8 bases of the junction unmatched. The CDR3 extends over 15 amino acids. CDR3: CASSKTGTGYQPQHF. In DNA, the CDR3 is TGTGCCAGTAGCAAGACCGGGACAGGGTATCAGCCCCAGCATTTT. Filled out from reference TRBV19 and TRBJ1-5, the complete variable domain reads DGGITQSPKYLFRKEGQNVTLSCEQNLNHDAMYWYRQDPGQGLRLIYYSQIVNDFQKGDIAEGYSVSREKKESFPLTVTSAQKNPTAFYLCASSKTGTGYQPQHFGDGTRLSIL.

The gene calls are TRBV14 and TRBJ2-1, with D unclear. Trimming took 1 base from V and 0 from J, leaving 7 bases between them. Germline values: CDR1 SGHDN, CDR2 FVKESK. The CDR3 covers 15 residues. CDR3 residues: CASSQVFSSYNEQFF. In DNA form, the CDR3 reads TGTGCCAGCAGCCAAGTTTTTAGCTCCTACAATGAGCAGTTCTTC.

The V gene is TRBV21-1, the J gene TRBJ2-7; the table's D call, TRBD2, was not checked against the DNA. TRBV21-1 is a pseudogene locus. This CDR3 comprises 14 residues. The CDR3 DNA reads as TGTGCCACCTTGTACGGCGGATCCTCCTACGAGCAGTACTTC. Translation gives CATLYGGSSYEQYF.

The genes are TRBV7-9 and TRBJ1-1; D gene unclear. The CDR3 sequence is 13 residues long. Germline V gene sequence: CDR1 SEHNR, CDR2 FQNEAQ (reference sequence). Trimming left V 4 bases short and J 1 base short, with 7 bases between. CDR3 coding DNA: TGTGCCAGCAGCTCTACAGAGAACACTGAAGCTTTCTTT. The encoded protein is CASSSTENTEAFF.

This sequence joins TRBV5-1 and TRBJ2-1; 8 bases fit TRBD2. This CDR3 has 15 residues. Germline CDR1 reads SGHRS; CDR2 reads YFSETQ. Trimming removed 3 bases from V and 2 bases from J; junction bases left unmatched: 4. The CDR3 DNA reads TGCGCCAGCAGCTCGGCGGGAGGCGCCTACAATGAGCAGTTCTTC. It yields the protein CASSSAGGAYNEQFF. Full variable domain (outside the CDR3, taken from reference TRBV5-1 and TRBJ2-1): KAGVTQTPRYLIKTRGQQVTLSCSPISGHRSVSWYQQTPGQGLQFLFEYFSETQRNKGNFPGRFSGRQFSNSRSEMNVSTLELGDSALYLCASSSAGGAYNEQFFGPGTRLTVL.

The rearrangement uses TRBV23-1 and TRBJ2-7; TRBD2 is a possible D gene (7 bases). TRBV23-1 is known as an ORF, though its function is uncertain. The CDR3 has 20 residues. The V end was cut by 0 bases, the J end by 6 bases, with 30 bases between. CDR3 bases: TGCGCCAGCAGTCAATCGGGGGGGGGCCGGCGCGGCCTCCCTTTCGGCGAGCAGTACTTC. This translates into CASSQSGGGRRGLPFGEQYF.

This chain links TRBV19 with TRBJ2-3; perhaps TRBD2 as D (6 bases). The CDR3 is made up of 14 amino acids. Trimming pared 10 bases from V and 1 base from J, leaving 15 bases between. From germline, CDR1 is LNHDA and CDR2 SQIVND (reference sequence). In DNA, the CDR3 is TGTGCCACCCGCCGGGAGTGGGGCACAGATACGCAGTATTTT. It is translated as CATRREWGTDTQYF.

The CDR3 loop is CASSPDPPRNQPQHF. In nucleotides, the CDR3 is TGTGCCAGCTCACCTGACCCACCGAGGAATCAGCCCCAGCATTTT. V is TRBV18 and J is TRBJ1-5; D gene unclear. This CDR3 is built from 15 residues. Trimming shortened V by 3 bases and J by 4 bases, and 13 bases separated the two germline ends. CDR1 is KGHSH, CDR2 LQKENI, per germline.

This clone was picked up one time. The rearrangement links TRBV7-9 to TRBJ1-1; D may be TRBD1 (5 bases). V gave up 5 bases and J gave up 0 bases, with 13 bases separating them. The CDR3 consists of 15 residues. The germline CDR1 and CDR2 sequences are SEHNR and FQNEAQ (reference sequence). The CDR3 DNA reads as TGTGCCAGCAGCGTGCCGACAGTTATGAACACTGAAGCTTTCTTT. This translates into CASSVPTVMNTEAFF.

This rearrangement joins TRBV7-8 to TRBJ2-7; 9 bases fit TRBD1. CDR1 and CDR2 from the germline V gene are SGHVS and FQNEAQ. Trimming cost V 1 base and J 3 bases; bases outside gene matches: 4. CDR3 size: 15 residues. In nucleotides, the CDR3 is TGTGCCAGCAGCTTAGATTTGGGACAGGGCTACGAGCAGTACTTC. Protein sequence: CASSLDLGQGYEQYF.

This clone occurred once. The chain has TRBV12-2 and TRBJ2-7; TRBD1 reflects the table's D call only, with no check against the DNA. TRBV12-2 is annotated as a pseudogene. This CDR3 is 16 amino acids long. The CDR3: CASRLGPGQGRDEQYF. The CDR3 DNA reads TGTGCAAGTCGCTTAGGTCCTGGACAGGGGAGGGACGAGCAGTACTTC.

V and J are TRBV30 and TRBJ2-7; a possible D gene is TRBD2 (6 bases). CDR1 is GTSNPN, CDR2 SVGIG, per germline (reference sequence). The CDR3 runs 13 residues. V was trimmed by 4 bases and J by 5 bases, leaving 15 bases between them. This CDR3 reads CAWNDGSWNEQYF. CDR3 in DNA: TGTGCCTGGAATGACGGGAGTTGGAACGAGCAGTACTTC.

The CDR3 sequence: CASKDGEGGKTQYF. CDR3 bases: TGTGCCAGCAAGGACGGGGAGGGCGGGAAGACCCAGTACTTC. V gene TRBV6-4 combines with J gene TRBJ2-5; 7 bases are a match to TRBD2. Germline CDR1 and CDR2: MRHNA and SNTAGT. The CDR3 is 14 amino acids. The ends lost 7 bases at V and 6 bases at J; junction bases unmatched: 11.

This chain connects TRBV15 to TRBJ2-7, with a tentative D call TRBD2 (6 bases). Per the germline V gene, CDR1 is LNHNV and CDR2 is YYDKDF (reference sequence). The CDR3 covers 15 residues. The V end lost 5 bases, the J end lost 3 bases, and 17 bases lay between the germline ends. CDR3 loop: CATSPGVQGGYEQYF. CDR3 DNA: TGTGCCACCAGCCCCGGTGTCCAGGGAGGCTACGAGCAGTACTTC. The full variable domain, completed using reference TRBV15 and TRBJ2-7, is DAMVIQNPRYQVTQFGKPVTLSCSQTLNHNVMYWYQQKSSQAPKLLFHYYDKDFNNEADTPDNFQSRRPNTSFCFLDIRSPGLGDTAMYLCATSPGVQGGYEQYFGPGTRLTVT.

The rearrangement joins TRBV30 to TRBJ2-5; 9 bases line up with TRBD2. This CDR3 has 13 amino acids. Germline values: CDR1 GTSNPN, CDR2 SVGIG (reference sequence). With 5 bases clipped from V and 6 bases from J, the junction kept 7 bases outside the gene matches. Written as DNA, the CDR3 is TGTGCCTGGCTTCTCGGGACTAGCAAGACCCAGTACTTC. Translated, it gives CAWLLGTSKTQYF.

J is TRBJ2-7 and V is TRBV7-6; TRBD2 is a possible D gene (5 bases). The CDR3 length is 17 residues. Germline V gene lookup returns CDR1 SGHVS and CDR2 FNYEAQ. With 5 bases removed from V and 3 bases from J, the gap between germline ends came to 23 bases. CDR3 DNA: TGTGCCAGCAGCCCCCGGGTCGGGATCGAAAGGAGCTACGAGCAGTACTTC. It specifies CASSPRVGIERSYEQYF.

This chain connects TRBV28 to TRBJ2-7; perhaps TRBD2 as D (6 bases). The V and J ends lost 3 bases and 3 bases respectively, with 12 bases between them. Germline-derived CDR1 and CDR2 are MDHEN and SYDVKM. This CDR3 is 14 amino acids long. The CDR3: CASSLWDLSYEQYF. The CDR3 coding sequence is TGTGCCAGCAGTTTGTGGGACTTAAGCTACGAGCAGTACTTC.

The chain has TRBV5-1 and TRBJ1-3; TRBD1 agrees at 7 bases. From germline, CDR1 is SGHRS and CDR2 YFSETQ. This CDR3 comprises 16 residues. V lost 0 bases and J lost 0; bases outside the gene matches: 3. The CDR3 loop reads CASSLVGGNSGNTIYF. CDR3 nucleotides: TGCGCCAGCAGCTTGGTAGGGGGCAACTCTGGAAACACCATATATTTT.

The V and J genes are TRBV28 and TRBJ2-1, with a weak D call TRBD1 (5 bases). CDR1 is MDHEN, CDR2 SYDVKM, per germline. The CDR3 length is 15 residues. Trimming cost V 6 bases and J 5 bases, with 17 bases left between them. CDR3 in amino acids: CASSLDRKGHNEQFF. Written as DNA, the CDR3 is TGTGCCAGCAGCCTTGACAGAAAGGGTCACAATGAGCAGTTCTTC. The whole variable domain, remainder taken from reference TRBV28 and TRBJ2-1, is DVKVTQSSRYLVKRTGEKVFLECVQDMDHENMFWYRQDPGLGLRLIYFSYDVKMKEKGDIPEGYSVSREKKERFSLILESASTNQTSMYLCASSLDRKGHNEQFFGPGTRLTVL.

This clone came up once. The V and J genes are TRBV9 and TRBJ1-2, with TRBD1 identical over 7 bases. The length of the CDR3 is 15 residues. V gave up 4 bases and J gave up 0 bases; unmatched junction bases: 6. In germline, CDR1 is SGDLS, CDR2 YYNGEE. This CDR3 reads CASSPQGSANYGYTF. The CDR3 DNA reads TGTGCCAGCAGCCCACAGGGGTCAGCTAACTATGGCTACACCTTC. The complete variable domain, with remaining parts taken from reference TRBV9 and TRBJ1-2, reads DSGVTQTPKHLITATGQRVTLRCSPRSGDLSVYWYQQSLDQGLQFLIQYYNGEERAKGNILERFSAQQFPDLHSELNLSSLELGDSALYFCASSPQGSANYGYTFGSGTRLTVV.

This clone has a single count. The V call is TRBV18, the J call TRBJ2-1, with 8 bases matching TRBD2. Germline values: CDR1 KGHSH, CDR2 LQKENI. Trimming removed 0 bases from V and 5 bases from J; junction bases left unmatched: 9. The CDR3 sequence is 17 residues long. CDR3 in DNA: TGTGCCAGCTCACCACCGCTAGCGGGTGTACTTAACAATGAGCAGTTCTTC. Protein sequence: CASSPPLAGVLNNEQFF.

The chain uses TRBV19 and TRBJ2-7; tentative D call: TRBD1 (5 bases). This CDR3 contains 15 residues. Deletions cut 4 bases from V and 2 bases from J, with 15 bases between. Germline values: CDR1 LNHDA, CDR2 SQIVND (reference sequence). The CDR3 DNA reads as TGTGCCAGTAGTAAGCATAGACAGATCCCCTACGAGCAGTACTTC. Its translation: CASSKHRQIPYEQYF.

The chain couples TRBV6-1 to TRBJ1-2; no definite D call. The CDR3 is made up of 13 amino acids. The germline V gene has CDR1 MNHNS and CDR2 SASEGT. Trimming left V 4 bases short and J 2 bases short, with 8 bases between. The CDR3 coding sequence is TGTGCCAGCAGTGTTACAGAGAACTATGGCTACACCTTC. It encodes CASSVTENYGYTF.

The chain joins TRBV5-1 to TRBJ2-1; 10 bases align to TRBD2. Trimming at V came to 0 bases and at J to 8 bases, leaving 14 bases not matched to a gene. This CDR3 comprises 18 residues. CDR1 and CDR2 from the germline V gene are SGHRS and YFSETQ. The CDR3 coding sequence is TGCGCCAGCAGCTTGGCTCTAGCGGGAGTGAGGTACTTGGATGAGCAGTTCTTC. Translated: CASSLALAGVRYLDEQFF.